This TCR beta chain was recorded in a study of control samples from healthy donors and cancer patients. Generated by immunoSEQ multiplex PCR, the TCRdb table keeps only in-frame clones and is missing some. The sample has about 130,000 clones, more than 90% seen once. The CDR3 spans 15 residues. Germline CDR1 reads SQVTM; CDR2 reads ANQGSEA. The V and J ends lost 1 base and 8 bases, in that order; junction bases with no gene match: 9. The chain links TRBV29-1 to TRBJ1-4, with 8 bases lining up with TRBD1. This clonotype was obtained from a man aged 18-30 years in good health. Sequenced input: blood. Here the CDR3 reads CSVEVPTGVREKLFF. The CDR3 nucleotides are TGCAGCGTTGAAGTACCGACAGGGGTCAGGGAAAAACTGTTTTTT.